These 24 T cell receptor beta chains originate from one sample sequenced in a study of control samples from healthy donors and cancer patients. Clones were sequenced by immunoSEQ multiplex PCR, and TCRdb holds only the in-frame ones, with some missing. The sample consists of 100,000 to 120,000 clones, 83% of them appearing once. The sequencing sample was made of blood. Receptor source: a woman between 50 and 59 years old in good health.

This clone was detected once. The chain couples TRBV24-1 to TRBJ2-2, with D possibly being TRBD1 (7 bases). Trimming shortened V by 3 bases and J by 0 bases, and 13 bases separated the two germline ends. This CDR3 region has 17 residues. The germline V gene encodes CDR1 KGHDR and CDR2 SFDVKD. The CDR3 reads CATSDLGGTANTGELFF. The CDR3 DNA reads TGTGCCACCAGTGATCTTGGCGGGACAGCGAACACCGGGGAGCTGTTTTTT.

There are a few counts of this clone. The chain is built from TRBV29-1 and TRBJ2-2; D unresolved. V shed 1 base and J shed 2 bases, with 5 bases lying between them. The V gene's germline CDR1 is SQVTM and CDR2 ANQGSEA. This CDR3 is built from 13 residues. In nucleotides, the CDR3 is TGCAGCGTTGAAGCCTTTAACACCGGGGAGCTGTTTTTT. It encodes CSVEAFNTGELFF.

The chain has TRBV4-2 and TRBJ2-5; the match to TRBD2 covers 10 bases. J gave up 2 bases and V 5 bases, and 8 bases lay outside the gene matches. This CDR3 has 16 residues. Germline CDR1 reads LGHNA; CDR2 reads YNFKEQ. The CDR3 sequence is CASSTTLAGVQETQYF. The CDR3 DNA reads as TGTGCCAGCAGCACCACCCTAGCGGGAGTACAAGAGACCCAGTACTTC.

This clone has a handful of counts. The gene calls are TRBV7-9 and TRBJ2-7; D is undetermined. This CDR3 is 16 amino acids long. Germline V gives CDR1 SEHNR, CDR2 FQNEAQ (reference sequence). The V and J ends lost 5 bases and 1 base respectively, with 18 bases between them. CDR3 amino acids: CASSPIGRRQSYEQYF. The CDR3 nucleotides read TGTGCCAGCAGCCCTATTGGGCGAAGACAATCCTACGAGCAGTACTTC.

V is TRBV6-1 and J is TRBJ2-3; D may match TRBD1 or TRBD2 (5 bases each). V was cut by 3 bases and J by 2 bases, with 12 bases left in between. The CDR3 spans 15 residues. The germline CDR1 and CDR2 sequences are MNHNS and SASEGT. The CDR3 bases are TGTGCCAGCAGTGATGCCGGGACCTACACAGATACGCAGTATTTT. Residues: CASSDAGTYTDTQYF.

The chain is built from TRBV19 and TRBJ1-5, with D possibly TRBD1 on 5 matching bases. V gave up 4 bases and J gave up 4 bases, with 14 bases separating them. CDR3 length: 15 residues. Germline CDR1 is LNHDA and CDR2 is SQIVND (reference sequence). This CDR3 reads CASSTAGTLNQPQHF. For the CDR3, the DNA is TGTGCCAGTAGTACTGCAGGGACTCTAAATCAGCCCCAGCATTTT. Variable domain in full (rest from reference TRBV19 and TRBJ1-5): DGGITQSPKYLFRKEGQNVTLSCEQNLNHDAMYWYRQDPGQGLRLIYYSQIVNDFQKGDIAEGYSVSREKKESFPLTVTSAQKNPTAFYLCASSTAGTLNQPQHFGDGTRLSIL.

The chain couples TRBV14 to TRBJ1-6, with a weak D call TRBD1 (6 bases). The CDR3 has 15 amino acids. V gave up 3 bases and J gave up 3 bases, with 9 bases separating them. The germline V gene has CDR1 SGHDN and CDR2 FVKESK. The CDR3 bases are TGTGCCAGCAGCCAGGACAGCAACTATAATTCACCCCTCCACTTT. This encodes CASSQDSNYNSPLHF.

For this clone: Within the sample, other DNA sequences also encode this same CDR3. The chain has TRBV2 and TRBJ2-7; the match to TRBD2 covers 7 bases. With 1 base clipped from V and 3 bases from J, the junction kept 3 bases outside the gene matches. The CDR3 consists of 14 residues. Germline V gene data show CDR1 as SNHLY and CDR2 as FYNNEI. The CDR3 region is CASSEGGRGYEQYF. DNA of the CDR3: TGTGCCAGCAGTGAAGGCGGGAGAGGCTACGAGCAGTACTTC.

The rearrangement joins TRBV7-9 to TRBJ2-7; possible D gene TRBD2, 7 bases. Trimming stripped 5 bases from V and 4 bases from J, with 21 bases between. There are 16 residues in the CDR3. Germline V gene data show CDR1 as SEHNR and CDR2 as FQNEAQ (reference sequence). The CDR3 region has the DNA TGTGCCAGCAGCCCCAGGGGAGGGTTAGGGATGTACGAGCAGTACTTC. Amino acid sequence: CASSPRGGLGMYEQYF.

The chain has TRBV29-1 and TRBJ1-1; no firm D call. V was pared by 7 bases and J by 1 base, with 7 bases between. The CDR3 consists of 11 residues. Germline lookup yields CDR1 SQVTM and CDR2 ANQGSEA. The CDR3 nucleotides are TGCAGCGCGACACAGAACACTGAAGCTTTCTTT. Translated: CSATQNTEAFF.

The chain has TRBV30 and TRBJ1-4; D perhaps matches TRBD1 (6 bases). CDR1 and CDR2 (germline): GTSNPN, SVGIG (reference sequence). This CDR3 comprises 13 residues. CDR3 DNA: TGTGCTTACAGGGACGCAACTAATGAAAAACTGTTTTTT. This translates into CAYRDATNEKLFF.

A note on this clone: It is likely a read error, because the conserved phenylalanine at the end of the CDR3 is missing. No DNA is shown, since the ends of the CDR3 on it are uncertain; the CDR3 is the one TCRdb lists. V and J are TRBV5-6 and TRBJ1-2. The CDR3 has 12 amino acids, counting both end residues. The germline gives CDR1 SGHDT, CDR2 YYEEEE. CDR3 sequence: CASSYPPGPITI.

The rearrangement joins TRBV2 to TRBJ1-1, with D hard to call. V lost 5 bases, J lost 9 bases, and 13 bases lay in between. This CDR3 has 12 residues. Germline V CDR1 and CDR2: SNHLY, FYNNEI. CDR3 nucleotide sequence: TGTGCCAGCAGTCTAGAGGAGTTGAAAGCTTTCTTT. Amino acid sequence: CASSLEELKAFF.

The V call is TRBV19, the J call TRBJ1-5; a weak D match, TRBD1 (5 bases). The CDR3 has 13 residues. Germline lookup yields CDR1 LNHDA and CDR2 SQIVND (reference sequence). V was pared by 6 bases and J by 8 bases, with 14 bases between. CDR3 DNA sequence: TGTGCCAGTAGGGGACCGGGGCTGGAGCCCCAGCATTTT. As protein: CASRGPGLEPQHF. Full variable domain (missing parts from reference TRBV19 and TRBJ1-5): DGGITQSPKYLFRKEGQNVTLSCEQNLNHDAMYWYRQDPGQGLRLIYYSQIVNDFQKGDIAEGYSVSREKKESFPLTVTSAQKNPTAFYLCASRGPGLEPQHFGDGTRLSIL.

The rearrangement links TRBV11-3 to TRBJ1-2; no reliable D call. Looked up from germline, CDR1 is SGHNT and CDR2 is YENEEA. Between the trimmed V and J ends, which lost 2 bases and 6 bases, there was a span of 13 bases. This CDR3 is built from 14 residues. The CDR3, as DNA: TGTGCCAGCAGCTTAATACTTCCCCCCCATGGCTACACCTTC. Translation gives CASSLILPPHGYTF.

The chain has TRBV4-2 and TRBJ2-3; D is ambiguous. V lost 0 bases to trimming and J lost 3 bases, with 13 bases between them. The CDR3 totals 16 residues. Germline assignment: CDR1 LGHNA and CDR2 YNFKEQ. The CDR3 DNA reads TGTGCCAGCAGCCAAGAGATACTTACAATTACAGATACGCAGTATTTT. Translation: CASSQEILTITDTQYF.

This sequence joins TRBV5-6 and TRBJ2-7; TRBD2 might be the D (5 bases). Germline loops: CDR1 SGHDT, CDR2 YYEEEE. This CDR3 comprises 16 residues. The V and J ends lost 0 bases and 2 bases respectively, with 15 bases between them. The CDR3 nucleotides read TGTGCCAGCAGCTTGGCCGGGGTTGGGCCTACCTACGAGCAGTACTTC. It codes for CASSLAGVGPTYEQYF.

This clone has only a few counts. The rearrangement links TRBV28 to TRBJ2-1; TRBD1 might be the D (6 bases). The CDR3 covers 16 residues. V lost 7 bases and J lost 5, with 21 bases in between. Germline CDR1 is MDHEN and CDR2 is SYDVKM. CDR3 region: CASIQRGRGRNNEQFF. CDR3 in DNA: TGTGCCAGCATCCAAAGGGGGAGAGGGAGAAACAATGAGCAGTTCTTC.

The J gene is TRBJ1-6, the V gene TRBV4-1, with D perhaps matching TRBD1 (6 bases). Germline loops: CDR1 MGHRA, CDR2 YSYEKL. Deletions cut 1 base from V and 9 bases from J, with 13 bases between. This CDR3 is 15 amino acids long. The CDR3 sequence: CASSQAWPGVSPLHF. In nucleotides, the CDR3 is TGCGCCAGCAGCCAAGCTTGGCCAGGGGTTTCACCCCTCCACTTT.

CDR3 protein: CASSPTGQGTDTQYF. The CDR3 nucleotides read TGTGCCAGCAGCCCCACGGGGCAGGGTACAGATACGCAGTATTTT. V usage is TRBV28 and J usage is TRBJ2-3; D may be TRBD1 or TRBD2 (5 bases each). In germline, CDR1 is MDHEN, CDR2 SYDVKM. This CDR3 contains 15 residues. The ends were cut back, 6 bases at V and 3 bases at J, with 16 bases in the middle.

The V gene is TRBV5-6, the J gene TRBJ2-3; D call uncertain. Germline-derived CDR1 and CDR2 are SGHDT and YYEEEE. Trimming cost V 6 bases and J 8 bases, with 16 bases left between them. The CDR3 has 13 amino acids. CDR3 DNA sequence: TGTGCCAGCACCCCTCGAGGCCCCGGTACGCAGTATTTT. It encodes CASTPRGPGTQYF.

This chain connects TRBV19 to TRBJ2-5; 7 bases are a match to TRBD1. The CDR3 spans 13 residues. The trim removed 11 bases at V and 4 bases at J, leaving 10 bases unmatched. Germline assignment: CDR1 LNHDA and CDR2 SQIVND (reference sequence). Here the CDR3 DNA reads TGTGCCGCAGCGAGGGGGCAGGGAGAGACCCAGTACTTC. Translated: CAAARGQGETQYF.

CDR3 sequence: CASSHRGNTGELFF. Here the CDR3 DNA reads TGTGCCAGTAGTCACAGGGGTAACACCGGGGAGCTGTTTTTT. This chain joins TRBV19 and TRBJ2-2, with 7 bases identical to TRBD1. Germline V lookup: CDR1 LNHDA, CDR2 SQIVND (reference sequence). The CDR3 totals 14 residues. V lost 5 bases and J lost 2; bases outside the gene matches: 2.

The genes are TRBV19 and TRBJ1-5; 8 bases agree with TRBD1. The CDR3 covers 14 residues. After removal of 5 bases from V and 5 bases from J, the junction contained 5 bases not matched to a gene. Germline CDR1 reads LNHDA; CDR2 reads SQIVND (reference sequence). CDR3 DNA sequence: TGTGCCAGTAGTGTGGGACAGGTCTATCAGCCCCAGCATTTT. Its protein product is CASSVGQVYQPQHF.